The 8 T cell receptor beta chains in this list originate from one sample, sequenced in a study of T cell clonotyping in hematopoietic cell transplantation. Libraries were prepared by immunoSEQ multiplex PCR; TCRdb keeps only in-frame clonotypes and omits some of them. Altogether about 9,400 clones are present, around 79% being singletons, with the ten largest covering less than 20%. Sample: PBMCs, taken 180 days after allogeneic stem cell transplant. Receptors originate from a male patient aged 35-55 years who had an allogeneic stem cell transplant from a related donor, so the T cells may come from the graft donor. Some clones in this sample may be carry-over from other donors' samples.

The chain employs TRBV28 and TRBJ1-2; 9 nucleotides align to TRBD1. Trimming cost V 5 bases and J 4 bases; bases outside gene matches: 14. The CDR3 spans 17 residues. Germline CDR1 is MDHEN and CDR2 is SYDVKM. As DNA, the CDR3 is TGTGCCAGCAGTCCGGGACAGGGAAGGTTTGGGCCCTATGGCTACACCTTC. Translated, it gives CASSPGQGRFGPYGYTF.

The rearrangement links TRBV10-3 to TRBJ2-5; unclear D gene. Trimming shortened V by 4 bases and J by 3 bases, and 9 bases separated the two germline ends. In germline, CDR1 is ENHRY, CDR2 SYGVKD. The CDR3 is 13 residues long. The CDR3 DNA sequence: TGTGCCATCAGTGTTGGTGGGAAAGAGACCCAGTACTTC. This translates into CAISVGGKETQYF.

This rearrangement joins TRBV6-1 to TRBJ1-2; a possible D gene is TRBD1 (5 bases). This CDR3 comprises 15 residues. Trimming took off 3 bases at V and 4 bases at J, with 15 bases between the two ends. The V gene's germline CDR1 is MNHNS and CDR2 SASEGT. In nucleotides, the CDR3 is TGTGCCAGCAGTGAGGGTACAGGAAAGGTCTATGGCTACACCTTC. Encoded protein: CASSEGTGKVYGYTF.

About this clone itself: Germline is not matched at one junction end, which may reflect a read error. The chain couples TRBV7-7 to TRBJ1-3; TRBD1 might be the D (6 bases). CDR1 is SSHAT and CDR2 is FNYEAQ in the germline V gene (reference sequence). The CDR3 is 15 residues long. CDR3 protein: CASSPAGGYGNTIYF. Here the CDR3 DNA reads TGTGCTAGCAGCCCAGCGGGGGGCTACGGAAACACCATATATTTT.

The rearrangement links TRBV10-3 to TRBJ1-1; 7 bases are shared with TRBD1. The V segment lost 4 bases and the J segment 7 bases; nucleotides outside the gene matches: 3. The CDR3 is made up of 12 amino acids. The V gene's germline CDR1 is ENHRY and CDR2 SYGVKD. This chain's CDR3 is CAISAGTVEAFF. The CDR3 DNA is TGTGCCATCAGTGCCGGGACAGTTGAAGCTTTCTTT.

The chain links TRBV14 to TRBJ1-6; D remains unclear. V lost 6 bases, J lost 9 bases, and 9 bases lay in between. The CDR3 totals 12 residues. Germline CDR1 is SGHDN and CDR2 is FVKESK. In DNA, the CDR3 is TGTGCCAGCAGGGGTCTAGGTTCACCCCTCCACTTT. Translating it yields CASRGLGSPLHF.

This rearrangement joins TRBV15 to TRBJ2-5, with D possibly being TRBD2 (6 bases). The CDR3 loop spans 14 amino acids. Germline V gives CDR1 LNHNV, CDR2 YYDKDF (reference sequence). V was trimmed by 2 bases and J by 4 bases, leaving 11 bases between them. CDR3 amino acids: CATSRIGGRETQYF. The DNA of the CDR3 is TGTGCCACCAGCAGAATCGGGGGACGAGAGACCCAGTACTTC.

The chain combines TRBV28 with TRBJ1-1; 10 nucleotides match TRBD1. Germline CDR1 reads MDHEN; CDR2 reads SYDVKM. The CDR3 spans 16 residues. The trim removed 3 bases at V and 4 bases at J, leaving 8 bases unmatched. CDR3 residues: CASSLPRTGGVTEAFF. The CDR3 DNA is TGTGCCAGCAGTTTGCCGAGGACAGGGGGTGTCACTGAAGCTTTCTTT.